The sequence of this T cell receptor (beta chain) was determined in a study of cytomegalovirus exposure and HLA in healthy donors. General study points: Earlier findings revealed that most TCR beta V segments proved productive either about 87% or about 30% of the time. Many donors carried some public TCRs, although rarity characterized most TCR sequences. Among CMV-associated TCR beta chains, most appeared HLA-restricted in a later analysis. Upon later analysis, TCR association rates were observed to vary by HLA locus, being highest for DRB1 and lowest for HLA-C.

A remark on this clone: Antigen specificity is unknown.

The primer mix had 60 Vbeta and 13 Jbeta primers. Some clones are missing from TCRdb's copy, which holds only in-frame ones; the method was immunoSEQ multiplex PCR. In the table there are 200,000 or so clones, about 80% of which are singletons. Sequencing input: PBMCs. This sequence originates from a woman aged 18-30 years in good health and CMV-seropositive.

DNA of the CDR3: TGTGCCAGCAGCTTCACCACTCTCCAAGAGACCCAGTACTTC. Protein sequence: CASSFTTLQETQYF. The J gene is TRBJ2-5, the V gene TRBV5-5; D remains unclear. Germline CDR1 and CDR2: SGHKS and YYEKEE (reference sequence). With 2 bases removed from V and 1 base from J, the gap between germline ends came to 9 bases. This CDR3 has 14 residues. Complete variable domain (other parts from reference TRBV5-5 and TRBJ2-5): DAGVTQSPTHLIKTRGQQVTLRCSPISGHKSVSWYQQVLGQGPQFIFQYYEKEERGRGNFPDRFSARQFPNYSSELNVNALLLGDSALYLCASSFTTLQETQYFGPGTRLLVL.